This passage covers 12 T cell receptor beta chains from one sample sequenced in a study of early T cells in non-severe SARS-CoV-2 infection. TCRdb re-called the 5' RACE reads through MiXCR, storing one row per CDR3 protein. This sample has 90,000 to 100,000 distinct CDR3 sequences, with about 12% found just once. The specimen sequenced was whole blood. Receptors originate from an adult who was a healthcare worker with PCR-confirmed SARS-CoV-2 infection or an uninfected control (not recorded which).

The chain combines TRBV2 with TRBJ1-1; TRBD1 matches 7 bases. The CDR3 runs to 14 residues. V was clipped by 6 bases and J by 1 base; unmatched bases: 5. In germline, CDR1 is SNHLY, CDR2 FYNNEI. CDR3 sequence: CASSRQGQNTEAFF. The CDR3 DNA is TGTGCCAGCAGCCGACAGGGCCAGAACACTGAAGCTTTCTTT.

This clonotype was seen repeatedly, ten times or more. The chain joins TRBV11-2 to TRBJ2-3, with unresolved D. Trimming stripped 2 bases from V and 5 bases from J, with 8 bases between. Per the germline V gene, CDR1 is SGHAT and CDR2 is FQNNGV. This CDR3 contains 13 residues. The CDR3, as DNA: TGTGCCAGCAGCTTACGCCGACAAGATACGCAGTATTTT. As protein: CASSLRRQDTQYF.

This clonotype was found a few times. This sequence joins TRBV4-2 and TRBJ2-2; no firm D call. Germline assignment: CDR1 LGHNA and CDR2 YNFKEQ. This CDR3 is 14 amino acids long. Trimming cost V 3 bases and J 1 base, with 6 bases left between them. CDR3 bases: TGTGCCAGCAGCCATACACAGAACACCGGGGAGCTGTTTTTT. It specifies CASSHTQNTGELFF.

The table lists this clonotype with many counts. This chain links TRBV11-2 with TRBJ2-3; D is uncertain. Trimming shortened V by 3 bases and J by 10 bases, and 11 bases separated the two germline ends. Germline V gives CDR1 SGHAT, CDR2 FQNNGV. The CDR3 spans 12 residues. CDR3 sequence (DNA): TGTGCCAGCAGCTTTTACGGAGAGGCGCAGTATTTT. Its translation: CASSFYGEAQYF.

This clonotype has a handful of counts. The gene calls are TRBV19 and TRBJ1-5; D is unresolved. The germline V gene has CDR1 LNHDA and CDR2 SQIVND (reference sequence). The CDR3 runs to 14 residues. Trimming shortened V by 5 bases and J by 4 bases, and 12 bases separated the two germline ends. This CDR3 is CASSWREINQPQHF. Here the CDR3 DNA reads TGTGCCAGTAGTTGGCGAGAGATTAATCAGCCCCAGCATTTT.

CDR3 coding DNA: TGTGCCAGCAGTAGAAGTATAAGCACAGATACGCAGTATTTT. Its translation is CASSRSISTDTQYF. The gene calls are TRBV6-5 and TRBJ2-3; the D is unclear. Germline-derived CDR1 and CDR2 are MNHEY and SVGAGI. CDR3 length: 14 residues. V lost 5 bases to trimming and J lost 0 bases, with 9 bases between them.

This clonotype has a handful of counts. The chain couples TRBV6-5 to TRBJ2-7; 9 nucleotides agree with TRBD1. The germline V gene has CDR1 MNHEY and CDR2 SVGAGI. The ends lost 5 bases at V and 5 bases at J; junction bases unmatched: 4. This CDR3 is built from 13 residues. As DNA, the CDR3 is TGTGCCAGCAGTAGATGGACAGGGGACGAGCAGTACTTC. This codes for CASSRWTGDEQYF.

This clonotype was observed many times. The chain carries TRBV11-2 and TRBJ2-7; D is uncertain. Per the germline V gene, CDR1 is SGHAT and CDR2 is FQNNGV. V lost 3 bases to trimming and J lost 2 bases, with 8 bases between them. The CDR3 loop spans 13 amino acids. DNA of the CDR3: TGTGCCAGCAGCTTGGACCGGACCTACGAGCAGTACTTC. This codes for CASSLDRTYEQYF.

The rearrangement links TRBV4-2 to TRBJ2-1; D may correspond to TRBD1 or TRBD2 (5 bases each). V lost 0 bases and J 6 bases, leaving 15 bases between the germline ends. The CDR3 is 16 residues long. Germline V gene lookup returns CDR1 LGHNA and CDR2 YNFKEQ. The CDR3, as DNA: TGTGCCAGCAGCCAAGATGGGACCCCCGTGGGCAATGAGCAGTTCTTC. Protein sequence: CASSQDGTPVGNEQFF.

This clonotype has at least ten counts. The CDR3, as DNA: TGTGCCAGCAGCTTCCCCGGGGGCCAGGGTATGAACACTGAAGCTTTCTTT. Translated: CASSFPGGQGMNTEAFF. The chain carries TRBV13 and TRBJ1-1; perhaps TRBD1 as D (6 bases). V lost 3 bases to trimming and J lost 0 bases, with 17 bases between them. From germline, CDR1 is PRHDT and CDR2 FYEKMQ (reference sequence). The CDR3 extends over 17 amino acids.

This clonotype appeared many times. The gene calls are TRBV7-9 and TRBJ2-1; D not certain. The CDR3 totals 11 residues. Looked up from germline, CDR1 is SEHNR and CDR2 is FQNEAQ (reference sequence). The CDR3 reads CAASPPNEQFF. Written as DNA, the CDR3 is TGTGCTGCTTCCCCCCCCAATGAGCAGTTCTTC.

This clonotype was seen at least ten times. The chain joins TRBV11-2 to TRBJ2-7; the D gene could be TRBD1 or TRBD2 (6 bases each). The CDR3 loop spans 15 amino acids. Germline V gene sequence: CDR1 SGHAT, CDR2 FQNNGV. The V end was cut by 5 bases, the J end by 2 bases, with 16 bases between. The CDR3 is CASSLTTGGTYEQYF. The CDR3 DNA sequence: TGTGCCAGCAGCCTTACCACCGGGGGCACCTACGAGCAGTACTTC.